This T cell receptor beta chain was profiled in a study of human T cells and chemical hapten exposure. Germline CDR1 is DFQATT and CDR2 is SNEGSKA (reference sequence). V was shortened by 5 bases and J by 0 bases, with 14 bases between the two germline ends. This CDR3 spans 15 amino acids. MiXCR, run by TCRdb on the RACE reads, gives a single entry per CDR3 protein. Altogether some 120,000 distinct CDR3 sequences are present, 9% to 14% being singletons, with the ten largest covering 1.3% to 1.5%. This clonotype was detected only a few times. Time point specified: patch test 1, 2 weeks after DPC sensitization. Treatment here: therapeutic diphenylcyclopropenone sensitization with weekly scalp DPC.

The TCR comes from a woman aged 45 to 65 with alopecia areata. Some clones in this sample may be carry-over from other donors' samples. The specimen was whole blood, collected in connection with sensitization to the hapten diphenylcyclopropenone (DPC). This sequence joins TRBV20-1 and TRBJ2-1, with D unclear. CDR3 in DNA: TGCAGTGCTCCTCCTCCACGGAGCTCCTACAATGAGCAGTTCTTC. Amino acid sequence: CSAPPPRSSYNEQFF.